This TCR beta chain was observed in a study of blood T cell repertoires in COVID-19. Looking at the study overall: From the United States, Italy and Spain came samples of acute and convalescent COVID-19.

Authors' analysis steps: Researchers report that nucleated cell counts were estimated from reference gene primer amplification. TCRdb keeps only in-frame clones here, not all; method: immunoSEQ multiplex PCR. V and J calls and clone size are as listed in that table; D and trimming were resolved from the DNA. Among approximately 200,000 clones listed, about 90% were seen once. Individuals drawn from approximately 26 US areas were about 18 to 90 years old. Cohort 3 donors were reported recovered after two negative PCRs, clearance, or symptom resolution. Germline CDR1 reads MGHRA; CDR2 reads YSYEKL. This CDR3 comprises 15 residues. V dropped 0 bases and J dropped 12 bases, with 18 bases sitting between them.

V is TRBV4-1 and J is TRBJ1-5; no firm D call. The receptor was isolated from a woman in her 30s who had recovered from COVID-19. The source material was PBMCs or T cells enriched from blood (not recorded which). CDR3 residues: CASSQDIGVSHLQHF. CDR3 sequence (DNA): TGCGCCAGCAGCCAAGATATCGGGGTCAGCCATCTCCAGCATTTT.